The rows below give T cell receptor beta chains drawn from one sample of a study of cytomegalovirus exposure and HLA in healthy donors. Libraries were prepared by immunoSEQ multiplex PCR; TCRdb keeps only in-frame clonotypes and omits some of them. The sample holds about 170,000 clones; approximately 79% are singletons and the top ten take over 2%. Sequenced material: PBMCs. The receptors shown here come from a male donor in good health and CMV-seronegative. Each CDR3 is given with its conserved first and last residue. The order of the fields is V gene, clone size, D gene, J gene, CDR3 DNA, CDR3 protein. A D gene is named only where the DNA matches it firmly. Size values are once, few and many counts, or a class for expanded clones, and some rows have none.

v_call: TRBV5-1
clone_size: .
d_call: .
j_call: TRBJ2-1
cdr3_nt: TGCGCCAGCAGCTCCCAAGACTGGCCGGGGATCTTC
cdr3_aa: CASSSQDWPGIF

v_call: TRBV5-1
clone_size: .
d_call: .
j_call: TRBJ2-1
cdr3_nt: TGCGCCAGCAGCCGAGAGCAGGGGTTTGATGAGCAGTTCTTC
cdr3_aa: CASSREQGFDEQFF

v_call: TRBV10-3
clone_size: .
d_call: .
j_call: TRBJ2-4
cdr3_nt: TGTGCCATCAGTGAGACGAGGGCGTCGGCCAAAAACATTCAGTACTTC
cdr3_aa: CAISETRASAKNIQYF

v_call: TRBV9
clone_size: .
d_call: .
j_call: TRBJ1-1
cdr3_nt: TGTGCCAGCAGCAGGGGGGGGGAAGGCACTGAAGCTTTCTTT
cdr3_aa: CASSRGGEGTEAFF

v_call: TRBV9
clone_size: few
d_call: TRBD1
j_call: TRBJ1-5
cdr3_nt: TGTGCCAGCAGCACGACAGGGAACAATCAGCCCCAGCATTTT
cdr3_aa: CASSTTGNNQPQHF

v_call: TRBV13
clone_size: .
d_call: .
j_call: TRBJ1-1
cdr3_nt: TGTGCCAGCAGCTTAGCGGGCGGGGAGAACACTGAAGCTTTCTTT
cdr3_aa: CASSLAGGENTEAFF

v_call: TRBV5-6
clone_size: .
d_call: TRBD1
j_call: TRBJ2-7
cdr3_nt: TGTGCCAGCAGCTCCACAGGGGGCATTTACGAGCAGTACTTC
cdr3_aa: CASSSTGGIYEQYF

v_call: TRBV7-9
clone_size: once
d_call: .
j_call: TRBJ2-7
cdr3_nt: TGTGCCAGCAGCCTCACTAGCTTTGAGCAGTACTTC
cdr3_aa: CASSLTSFEQYF

v_call: TRBV18
clone_size: .
d_call: .
j_call: TRBJ1-1
cdr3_nt: TGTGCCAGCTCACCAATGGACTCAAACACTGAAGCTTTCTTT
cdr3_aa: CASSPMDSNTEAFF

v_call: TRBV5-6
clone_size: few
d_call: TRBD2
j_call: TRBJ2-1
cdr3_nt: TGTGCCAGCAGCTCATTAGCGGGCGGGGGATCCTACAATGAGCAGTTCTTC
cdr3_aa: CASSSLAGGGSYNEQFF

v_call: TRBV2
clone_size: .
d_call: .
j_call: TRBJ2-1
cdr3_nt: TGTGCCATAGCAGAGGGAAACTCCTACAATGAGCAGTTCTTC
cdr3_aa: CAIAEGNSYNEQFF

v_call: TRBV19
clone_size: .
d_call: .
j_call: TRBJ2-7
cdr3_nt: TGTGCCAGTAGCTACCGGGTTGAGGGCTACGAGCAGTACTTC
cdr3_aa: CASSYRVEGYEQYF

v_call: TRBV5-1
clone_size: .
d_call: TRBD1
j_call: TRBJ1-2
cdr3_nt: TGCGCCAGCGCCATGACAGGGGCCTATGGCTACACCTTC
cdr3_aa: CASAMTGAYGYTF

v_call: TRBV9
clone_size: .
d_call: TRBD2
j_call: TRBJ2-1
cdr3_nt: TGTGCCAGCAGCGTAGTACTAGCGGACTCCCGGGAGCAGTTCTTC
cdr3_aa: CASSVVLADSREQFF

v_call: TRBV6-1
clone_size: few
d_call: .
j_call: TRBJ2-1
cdr3_nt: TGTGCCAGCAGTGTGAGTAGAAATGAGCAGTTCTTC
cdr3_aa: CASSVSRNEQFF

v_call: TRBV7-9
clone_size: .
d_call: TRBD1
j_call: TRBJ2-5
cdr3_nt: TGTGCCAGCAGCTCGAGGACAGGGGCCCGTGAGACCCAGTACTTC
cdr3_aa: CASSSRTGARETQYF

v_call: TRBV6-1
clone_size: .
d_call: .
j_call: TRBJ1-3
cdr3_nt: TGTGCCAGCACCCCGTCGGGGAGCTCTGGAAACACCATATATTTT
cdr3_aa: CASTPSGSSGNTIYF

v_call: TRBV5-5
clone_size: .
d_call: TRBD2
j_call: TRBJ2-5
cdr3_nt: TGTGCCAGCAGCCCTGGACTAGCTTTACCCCAGTACTTC
cdr3_aa: CASSPGLALPQYF

v_call: TRBV9
clone_size: .
d_call: TRBD2
j_call: TRBJ2-3
cdr3_nt: TGTGCCAGCAGCGTAGTGCCTAGCGGGGGGGCGGGTCCAGATACGCAGTATTTT
cdr3_aa: CASSVVPSGGAGPDTQYF

v_call: TRBV19
clone_size: .
d_call: TRBD1
j_call: TRBJ2-1
cdr3_nt: TGTGCCAGTAGTATTTCGGGACAGAGATACAATGAGCAGTTCTTC
cdr3_aa: CASSISGQRYNEQFF

v_call: TRBV5-1
clone_size: few
d_call: .
j_call: TRBJ2-1
cdr3_nt: TGCGCCAGCAGGGGTGGGCAGGGAACCTACAATGAGCAGTTCTTC
cdr3_aa: CASRGGQGTYNEQFF

v_call: TRBV7-9
clone_size: .
d_call: .
j_call: TRBJ2-7
cdr3_nt: TGTGCCAGCAGCTCCCCAGGATGGGCCCACGAGCAGTACTTC
cdr3_aa: CASSSPGWAHEQYF

v_call: TRBV18
clone_size: .
d_call: .
j_call: TRBJ1-4
cdr3_nt: TGTGCCAGCTCACCTGACAGAGACGAAAAACTGTTTTTT
cdr3_aa: CASSPDRDEKLFF

v_call: TRBV7-9
clone_size: .
d_call: TRBD1
j_call: TRBJ1-4
cdr3_nt: TGTGCCAGCAGCGTAACCGGGACAGGGGCCCTTTTGGGACTGTTTTTT
cdr3_aa: CASSVTGTGALLGLFF

v_call: TRBV25-1
clone_size: .
d_call: .
j_call: TRBJ2-2
cdr3_nt: TGTGCCAGCAGTGAAATTGACAAGGGTGGAACCGGGGAGCTGTTTTTT
cdr3_aa: CASSEIDKGGTGELFF

v_call: TRBV6-9
clone_size: .
d_call: TRBD2
j_call: TRBJ2-5
cdr3_nt: TGTGCCAGCAAGTCTTTACTAGCGGGAAAAGAGACCCAGTACTTC
cdr3_aa: CASKSLLAGKETQYF

v_call: TRBV6-1
clone_size: .
d_call: TRBD2
j_call: TRBJ2-7
cdr3_nt: TGTGCCAGCAGTGAAGCGCTTCTGGGGGGGAGGTCCGAGCAGTACTTC
cdr3_aa: CASSEALLGGRSEQYF

v_call: TRBV10-3
clone_size: .
d_call: .
j_call: TRBJ1-1
cdr3_nt: TGTGCCATCAGTGGGGGGCACCTTATGAACACTGAAGCTTTCTTT
cdr3_aa: CAISGGHLMNTEAFF

v_call: TRBV7-9
clone_size: .
d_call: TRBD1
j_call: TRBJ1-2
cdr3_nt: TGTGCCAGCGGGACAGGGGCCTATGGCTACACCTTC
cdr3_aa: CASGTGAYGYTF

v_call: TRBV5-1
clone_size: .
d_call: TRBD1
j_call: TRBJ1-6
cdr3_nt: TGCGCCAGCAGCCCGACGGGTGGGACAGACTCACCCCTCCACTTT
cdr3_aa: CASSPTGGTDSPLHF

v_call: TRBV5-4
clone_size: .
d_call: TRBD1
j_call: TRBJ2-7
cdr3_nt: TGTGCCAGCAGCAGGACAGGGGTCTCCTACGAGCAGTACTTC
cdr3_aa: CASSRTGVSYEQYF

v_call: TRBV7-9
clone_size: .
d_call: .
j_call: TRBJ1-4
cdr3_nt: TGTGCCAGCAACCCGGATGTGGGGGGGGCTAATGAAAAACTGTTTTTT
cdr3_aa: CASNPDVGGANEKLFF

v_call: TRBV11-2
clone_size: .
d_call: .
j_call: TRBJ1-1
cdr3_nt: TGTGCCAGCAGCTTCGAGGTAACTGAAGCTTTCTTT
cdr3_aa: CASSFEVTEAFF

v_call: TRBV11-2
clone_size: .
d_call: .
j_call: TRBJ1-4
cdr3_nt: TGTGCCAGCAGCTTAGATAGTCGACAGGCGGGAGGGGAAAAACTGTTTTTT
cdr3_aa: CASSLDSRQAGGEKLFF

v_call: TRBV14
clone_size: .
d_call: .
j_call: TRBJ2-1
cdr3_nt: TGTGCCAGCAGCCGCGGGACTGTATACAATGAGCAGTTCTTC
cdr3_aa: CASSRGTVYNEQFF

v_call: TRBV19
clone_size: .
d_call: .
j_call: TRBJ1-1
cdr3_nt: TGTGCCAGTAGTCAAGCCTCATCGGGCACTGAAGCTTTCTTT
cdr3_aa: CASSQASSGTEAFF

v_call: TRBV6-1
clone_size: .
d_call: TRBD1
j_call: TRBJ2-1
cdr3_nt: TGTGCCAGCAGTGAGCCGGGACAGGGAGAGCAGTTCTTC
cdr3_aa: CASSEPGQGEQFF

v_call: TRBV6-5
clone_size: .
d_call: .
j_call: TRBJ1-1
cdr3_nt: TGTGCCAGCAGTTCCATTACAGGGAACACTGAAGCTTTCTTT
cdr3_aa: CASSSITGNTEAFF

v_call: TRBV5-1
clone_size: few
d_call: TRBD1
j_call: TRBJ1-2
cdr3_nt: TGCGCCAGTAGGACAGGGGAGAGCTACTATGGCTACACCTTC
cdr3_aa: CASRTGESYYGYTF

v_call: TRBV5-1
clone_size: .
d_call: TRBD1
j_call: TRBJ2-3
cdr3_nt: TGCGCCACCACGGTAGGGGGCCGCACAGATACGCAGTATTTT
cdr3_aa: CATTVGGRTDTQYF

v_call: TRBV18
clone_size: .
d_call: TRBD1
j_call: TRBJ1-1
cdr3_nt: TGTGCCAGCTCACCACAAGGGGACAGAGCGAACACTGAAGCTTTCTTT
cdr3_aa: CASSPQGDRANTEAFF

v_call: TRBV6-5
clone_size: .
d_call: .
j_call: TRBJ1-1
cdr3_nt: TGTGCCAGCAGTACGTTCCCATCGGGTACTGAAGCTTTCTTT
cdr3_aa: CASSTFPSGTEAFF

v_call: TRBV30
clone_size: .
d_call: TRBD2
j_call: TRBJ2-5
cdr3_nt: TGTGCCTGGAGTTACGGGAGGGTGGAGACCCAGTACTTC
cdr3_aa: CAWSYGRVETQYF

v_call: TRBV7-8
clone_size: .
d_call: TRBD1
j_call: TRBJ2-7
cdr3_nt: TGTGCCAGCAGTACGGACAGGGCCTACGAGCAGTACTTC
cdr3_aa: CASSTDRAYEQYF

v_call: TRBV6-1
clone_size: few
d_call: TRBD1
j_call: TRBJ2-4
cdr3_nt: TGTGCCAGCAGTGAAGAGGACAGGGGGCGAGCCAAAAACATTCAGTACTTC
cdr3_aa: CASSEEDRGRAKNIQYF

v_call: TRBV29-1
clone_size: once
d_call: TRBD1
j_call: TRBJ1-4
cdr3_nt: TGCAGCGTTGCACAGGGGAATGAAAAACTGTTTTTT
cdr3_aa: CSVAQGNEKLFF

v_call: TRBV5-4
clone_size: .
d_call: TRBD2
j_call: TRBJ2-1
cdr3_nt: TGTGCCAGCAGCTTGGTCCGGGGGGACAATGAGCAGTTCTTC
cdr3_aa: CASSLVRGDNEQFF

v_call: TRBV27
clone_size: .
d_call: TRBD2
j_call: TRBJ2-7
cdr3_nt: TGTGCCAGCAGTTTATCGGGACTAGGGCCGACCTACGAGCAGTACTTC
cdr3_aa: CASSLSGLGPTYEQYF

v_call: TRBV6-1
clone_size: .
d_call: .
j_call: TRBJ1-2
cdr3_nt: TGTGCCAGCAGTGAACGACAGGCTGACTATGGCTACACCTTC
cdr3_aa: CASSERQADYGYTF

v_call: TRBV6-6
clone_size: once
d_call: TRBD2
j_call: TRBJ2-7
cdr3_nt: TGTGCCAGCGGCGTGGCAGCGGGGAAATACGAGCAGTACTTC
cdr3_aa: CASGVAAGKYEQYF

v_call: TRBV29-1
clone_size: .
d_call: TRBD1
j_call: TRBJ1-1
cdr3_nt: TGCAGCGTGGGAGACAGGGGCCCCAACACTGAAGCTTTCTTT
cdr3_aa: CSVGDRGPNTEAFF

v_call: TRBV6-1
clone_size: .
d_call: .
j_call: TRBJ1-6
cdr3_nt: TGTGCCAGCAGTGAATTAGGGCAGGGTTCGAACTCACCCCTCCACTTT
cdr3_aa: CASSELGQGSNSPLHF